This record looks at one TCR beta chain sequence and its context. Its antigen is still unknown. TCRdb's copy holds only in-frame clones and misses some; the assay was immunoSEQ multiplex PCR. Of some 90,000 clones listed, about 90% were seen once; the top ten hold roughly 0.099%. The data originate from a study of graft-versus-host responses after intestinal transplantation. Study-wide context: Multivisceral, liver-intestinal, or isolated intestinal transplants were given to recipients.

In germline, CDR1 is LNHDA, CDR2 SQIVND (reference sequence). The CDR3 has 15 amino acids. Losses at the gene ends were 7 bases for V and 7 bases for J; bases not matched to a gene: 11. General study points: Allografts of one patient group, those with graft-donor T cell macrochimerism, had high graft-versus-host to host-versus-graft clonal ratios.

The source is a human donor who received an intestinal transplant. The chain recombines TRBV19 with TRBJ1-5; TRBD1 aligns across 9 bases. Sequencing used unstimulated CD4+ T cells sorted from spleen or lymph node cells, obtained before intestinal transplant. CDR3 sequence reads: CASTMMDRGVQPQHF. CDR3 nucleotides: TGTGCCAGTACTATGATGGACAGGGGCGTGCAGCCCCAGCATTTT.